One sample yielded the 15 T cell receptor beta chains listed below, sequenced in a study of CD8 T cells in ankylosing spondylitis. Their recognized antigens are unknown. The study, taken as a whole, reports: For ankylosing spondylitis blood, a TCR beta motif of seven to nine highly homologous variants appeared characteristic.

TCRdb analysed the 5' RACE reads with MiXCR anew, one entry per CDR3 protein. The sample lists around 440,000 distinct CDR3 sequences; 17% were seen once. Input material: blood, either unsorted or a sorted T cell fraction (not recorded which). The receptors come from a male donor with ankylosing spondylitis.

This chain joins TRBV29-1 and TRBJ1-1, with a possible D match to TRBD1 (5 bases). CDR3 length: 14 amino acids. With 7 bases removed from V and 3 bases from J, the gap between germline ends came to 18 bases. In germline, CDR1 is SQVTM, CDR2 ANQGSEA. The CDR3 spells CSAGDGGVDTEAFF. CDR3 nucleotide sequence: TGCAGCGCTGGGGACGGGGGTGTCGACACTGAAGCTTTCTTT.

The CDR3 nucleotides read TGTGCCAGCAGGGCTACAGGTGAAGATGGCTACACCTTC. Encoded protein: CASRATGEDGYTF. This chain uses TRBV9 with TRBJ1-2, with D perhaps TRBD1 (5 bases). In germline, CDR1 is SGDLS, CDR2 YYNGEE. CDR3 size: 13 residues. The germline V and J ends were trimmed by 5 bases and 6 bases, with 14 bases remaining between them.

This clonotype was seen ten or more times. The chain is built from TRBV12-3 or TRBV12-4 and TRBJ1-1, with 8 bases matching TRBD1. V shed 5 bases, J shed 6 bases, and the junction held 5 bases outside the gene matches. CDR3 length: 13 residues. This CDR3 reads CASSTGQGAEAFF. The DNA of the CDR3 is TGTGCCAGCAGTACTGGACAGGGAGCTGAAGCTTTCTTT.

The J gene is TRBJ2-1, the V gene TRBV6-1, with TRBD1 matching over 7 bases. The CDR3 extends over 14 amino acids. V gave up 5 bases and J gave up 4 bases; unmatched junction bases: 5. Germline loops: CDR1 MNHNS, CDR2 SASEGT. This CDR3 reads CASSRDRIYNEQFF. For the CDR3, the DNA is TGTGCCAGCAGTAGGGACAGAATTTACAATGAGCAGTTCTTC.

This clonotype has a single count. V gene TRBV6-5 combines with J gene TRBJ2-2; unclear D gene. Germline CDR1 is MNHEY and CDR2 is SVGAGI. Trimming stripped 2 bases from V and 5 bases from J, with 12 bases between. CDR3 length: 15 amino acids. In nucleotides, the CDR3 is TGTGCCAGCAGTTACGGCAGGATCGGGACCGGGGAGCTGTTTTTT. Residues: CASSYGRIGTGELFF.

The chain recombines TRBV5-1 with TRBJ2-3; 8 nucleotides line up with TRBD2. CDR3 size: 14 residues. V lost 6 bases to trimming and J lost 0 bases; unmatched junction nucleotides: 3. Germline lookup yields CDR1 SGHRS and CDR2 YFSETQ. CDR3 sequence: CASKAGGSTDTQYF. Written as DNA, the CDR3 is TGCGCCAGCAAGGCGGGAGGCAGCACAGATACGCAGTATTTT.

This clonotype was found many times. This rearrangement joins TRBV12-3 or TRBV12-4 to TRBJ1-2; D uncertain. The V and J ends lost 1 base and 8 bases respectively, with 11 bases between them. This CDR3 is built from 13 residues. In nucleotides, the CDR3 is TGTGCCAGCAGTTTAGTCAACATCCCCGGCTACACCTTC. Its translation: CASSLVNIPGYTF.

The CDR3 DNA sequence: TGCAGTGCTGGCAGTAGGTATGGGGTGTCCTACGAGCAGTACTTC. This encodes CSAGSRYGVSYEQYF. This rearrangement joins TRBV20-1 to TRBJ2-7; no clear D gene. The V gene's germline CDR1 is DFQATT and CDR2 SNEGSKA (reference sequence). The CDR3 spans 15 residues. Trimming took off 5 bases at V and 1 base at J, with 18 bases between the two ends.

This clonotype was counted between two and nine times. This chain uses TRBV5-5 with TRBJ2-3; no firm D call. V was clipped by 5 bases and J by 4 bases, with 8 bases between them. CDR3 length: 12 residues. Germline CDR1 SGHKS, CDR2 YYEKEE (reference sequence). The CDR3 loop is CASRFTPDTQYF. Here the CDR3 DNA reads TGTGCCAGCAGATTTACCCCAGATACGCAGTATTTT.

The rearrangement links TRBV7-6 to TRBJ1-3, with D unresolved. V was shortened by 5 bases and J by 4 bases, with 21 bases between the two germline ends. The CDR3 is made up of 17 amino acids. The germline V gene has CDR1 SGHVS and CDR2 FNYEAQ. This chain's CDR3 is CASSGLTGGPVGNTIYF. CDR3 in DNA: TGTGCCAGCAGCGGCCTTACGGGAGGTCCTGTCGGAAACACCATATATTTT.

The chain employs TRBV11-2 and TRBJ2-5, with a weak D call TRBD1 (5 bases). Germline V CDR1 and CDR2: SGHAT, FQNNGV. V lost 0 bases to trimming and J lost 2 bases, with 10 bases between them. This CDR3 is 15 amino acids long. CDR3 DNA sequence: TGTGCCAGCAGCTTAGATTGGCGACAGCAAGAGACCCAGTACTTC. The encoded protein is CASSLDWRQQETQYF.

This clonotype turned up a few times. The rearrangement joins TRBV5-1 to TRBJ2-3; unclear D gene. The CDR3 is 13 amino acids. Germline lookup yields CDR1 SGHRS and CDR2 YFSETQ. The V end was cut by 3 bases, the J end by 6 bases, with 11 bases between. In DNA form, the CDR3 reads TGCGCCAGCAGCTCCTCGACACCCGATACGCAGTATTTT. Its translation: CASSSSTPDTQYF.

V gene TRBV12-3 or TRBV12-4 combines with J gene TRBJ1-4; 7 bases line up with TRBD1. The J segment lost 12 bases and the V segment lost 7 bases, leaving 17 bases of the junction unmatched. The CDR3 has 15 residues. The CDR3 loop reads CASTPNRGGVGELFF. The CDR3 DNA reads TGTGCCAGCACCCCTAACAGGGGTGGGGTTGGGGAACTGTTTTTT.

The V gene is TRBV5-1, the J gene TRBJ1-2, with D perhaps matching TRBD1 (6 bases). This CDR3 has 16 residues. The V gene's germline CDR1 is SGHRS and CDR2 YFSETQ. Trimming shortened V by 0 bases and J by 0 bases, and 12 bases separated the two germline ends. In DNA form, the CDR3 reads TGCGCCAGCAGCTTGGACAGGGTGAAGGCTAACTATGGCTACACCTTC. It codes for CASSLDRVKANYGYTF.

The V gene is TRBV11-2, the J gene TRBJ1-1; no reliable D call. Germline CDR1 SGHAT, CDR2 FQNNGV. The CDR3 runs to 12 residues. Trimming cost V 3 bases and J 10 bases, with 12 bases left between them. CDR3 sequence reads: CASSFYDGRAFF. CDR3 nucleotide sequence: TGTGCCAGCAGCTTTTACGACGGGAGAGCTTTCTTT.